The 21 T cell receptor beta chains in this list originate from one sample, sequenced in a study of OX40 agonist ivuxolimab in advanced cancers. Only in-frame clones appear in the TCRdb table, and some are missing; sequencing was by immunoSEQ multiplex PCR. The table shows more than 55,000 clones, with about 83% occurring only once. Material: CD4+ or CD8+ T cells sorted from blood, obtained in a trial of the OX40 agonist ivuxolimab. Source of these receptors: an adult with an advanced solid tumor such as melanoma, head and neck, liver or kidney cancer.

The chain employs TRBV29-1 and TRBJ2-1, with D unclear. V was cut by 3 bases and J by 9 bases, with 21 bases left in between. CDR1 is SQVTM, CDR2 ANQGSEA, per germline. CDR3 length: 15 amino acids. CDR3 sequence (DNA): TGCAGCGTTGAGGGTTTAGTTCGGGCACTCGGTGAGCAGTTCTTC. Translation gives CSVEGLVRALGEQFF.

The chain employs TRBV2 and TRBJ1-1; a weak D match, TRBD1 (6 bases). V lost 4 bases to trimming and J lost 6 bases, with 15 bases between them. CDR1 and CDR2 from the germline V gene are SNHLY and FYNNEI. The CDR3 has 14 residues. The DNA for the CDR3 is TGTGCCAGCAGTGGCACAGGGTTTAGTGCTGAAGCTTTCTTT. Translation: CASSGTGFSAEAFF.

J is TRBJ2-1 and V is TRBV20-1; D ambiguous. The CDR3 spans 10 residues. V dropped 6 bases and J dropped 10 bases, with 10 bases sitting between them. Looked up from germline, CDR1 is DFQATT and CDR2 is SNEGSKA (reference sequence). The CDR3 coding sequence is TGCAGTGCCTCCACCGAGGAGCAGTTCTTC. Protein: CSASTEEQFF.

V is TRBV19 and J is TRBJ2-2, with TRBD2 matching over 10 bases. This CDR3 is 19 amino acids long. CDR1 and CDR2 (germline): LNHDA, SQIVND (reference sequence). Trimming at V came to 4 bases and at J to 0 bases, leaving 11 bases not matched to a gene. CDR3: CASSTGLAGAFANTGELFF. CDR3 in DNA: TGTGCCAGTAGTACAGGGCTAGCGGGAGCTTTCGCGAACACCGGGGAGCTGTTTTTT.

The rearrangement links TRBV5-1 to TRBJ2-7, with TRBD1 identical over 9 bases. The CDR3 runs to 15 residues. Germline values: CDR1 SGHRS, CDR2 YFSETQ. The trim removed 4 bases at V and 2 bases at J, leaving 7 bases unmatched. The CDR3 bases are TGCGCCAGCAGCGGGGTGGACAGGGGTACCTACGAGCAGTACTTC. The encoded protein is CASSGVDRGTYEQYF. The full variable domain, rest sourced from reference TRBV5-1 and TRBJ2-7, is KAGVTQTPRYLIKTRGQQVTLSCSPISGHRSVSWYQQTPGQGLQFLFEYFSETQRNKGNFPGRFSGRQFSNSRSEMNVSTLELGDSALYLCASSGVDRGTYEQYFGPGTRLTVT.

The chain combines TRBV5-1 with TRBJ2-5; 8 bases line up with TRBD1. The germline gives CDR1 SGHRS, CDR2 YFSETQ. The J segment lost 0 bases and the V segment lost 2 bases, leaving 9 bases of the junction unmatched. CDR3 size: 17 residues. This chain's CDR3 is CASSLPGQATYQETQYF. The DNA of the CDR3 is TGCGCCAGCAGCTTACCGGGACAGGCGACGTACCAAGAGACCCAGTACTTC. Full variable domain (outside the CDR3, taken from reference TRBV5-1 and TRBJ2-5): KAGVTQTPRYLIKTRGQQVTLSCSPISGHRSVSWYQQTPGQGLQFLFEYFSETQRNKGNFPGRFSGRQFSNSRSEMNVSTLELGDSALYLCASSLPGQATYQETQYFGPGTRLLVL.

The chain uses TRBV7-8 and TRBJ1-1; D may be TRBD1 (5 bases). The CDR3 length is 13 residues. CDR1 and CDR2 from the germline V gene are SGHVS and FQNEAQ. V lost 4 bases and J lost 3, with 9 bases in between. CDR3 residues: CASSSRGDTEAFF. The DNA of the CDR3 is TGTGCCAGCAGCTCTCGGGGGGACACTGAAGCTTTCTTT.

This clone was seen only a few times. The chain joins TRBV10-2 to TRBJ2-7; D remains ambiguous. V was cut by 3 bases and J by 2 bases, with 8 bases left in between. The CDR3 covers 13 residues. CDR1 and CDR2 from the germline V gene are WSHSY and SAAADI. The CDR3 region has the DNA TGCGCCAGCAGTGACCCAGCAACCTACGAGCAGTACTTC. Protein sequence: CASSDPATYEQYF.

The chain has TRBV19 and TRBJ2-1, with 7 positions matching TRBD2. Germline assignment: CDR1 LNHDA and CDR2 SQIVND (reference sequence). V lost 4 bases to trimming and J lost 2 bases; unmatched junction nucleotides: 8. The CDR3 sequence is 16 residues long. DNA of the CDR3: TGTGCCAGTAGTAGGAAGCGGGAATGGGCCTACAATGAGCAGTTCTTC. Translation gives CASSRKREWAYNEQFF.

The CDR3 reads CASSVGEGMGSGNTIYF. The CDR3 DNA follows: TGTGCCAGCAGCGTAGGTGAGGGGATGGGTTCCGGAAACACCATATATTTT. This rearrangement joins TRBV9 to TRBJ1-3; a weak D match, TRBD1 (5 bases). V was trimmed by 0 bases and J by 4 bases, leaving 17 bases between them. The length of the CDR3 is 17 residues. Germline CDR1 is SGDLS and CDR2 is YYNGEE. Complete variable domain (other parts from reference TRBV9 and TRBJ1-3): DSGVTQTPKHLITATGQRVTLRCSPRSGDLSVYWYQQSLDQGLQFLIQYYNGEERAKGNILERFSAQQFPDLHSELNLSSLELGDSALYFCASSVGEGMGSGNTIYFGEGSWLTVV.

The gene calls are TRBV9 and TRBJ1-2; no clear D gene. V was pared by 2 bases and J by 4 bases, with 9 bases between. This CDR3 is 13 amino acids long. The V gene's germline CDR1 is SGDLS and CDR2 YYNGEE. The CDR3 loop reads CASSVIHGYGYTF. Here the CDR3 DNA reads TGTGCCAGCAGCGTTATACATGGCTATGGCTACACCTTC.

CDR3 bases: TGTGCCAGCAGCCCTCGACCGGGTCACTCCTACGAGCAGTACTTC. As protein: CASSPRPGHSYEQYF. The chain links TRBV9 to TRBJ2-7; no clear D. The CDR3 has 15 amino acids. Trimming removed 4 bases at V and 0 bases at J, with 14 bases between. Germline CDR1 reads SGDLS; CDR2 reads YYNGEE.

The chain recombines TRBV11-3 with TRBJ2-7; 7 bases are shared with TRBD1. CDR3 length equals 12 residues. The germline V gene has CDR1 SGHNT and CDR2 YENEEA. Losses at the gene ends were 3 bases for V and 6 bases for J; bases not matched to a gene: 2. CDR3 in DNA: TGTGCCAGCAGCTTCAGGGGGACCGAGCAGTACTTC. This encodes CASSFRGTEQYF. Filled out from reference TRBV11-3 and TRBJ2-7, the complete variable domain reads EAGVVQSPRYKIIEKKQPVAFWCNPISGHNTLYWYLQNLGQGPELLIRYENEEAVDDSQLPKDRFSAERLKGVDSTLKIQPAELGDSAVYLCASSFRGTEQYFGPGTRLTVT.

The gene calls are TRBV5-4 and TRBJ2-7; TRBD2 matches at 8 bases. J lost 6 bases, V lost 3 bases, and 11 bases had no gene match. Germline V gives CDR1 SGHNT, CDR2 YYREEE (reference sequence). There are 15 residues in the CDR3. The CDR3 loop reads CASSSVGRAGGEQYF. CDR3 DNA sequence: TGTGCCAGCAGCTCCGTCGGGAGGGCCGGGGGCGAGCAGTACTTC. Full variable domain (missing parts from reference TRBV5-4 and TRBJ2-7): ETGVTQSPTHLIKTRGQQVTLRCSSQSGHNTVSWYQQALGQGPQFIFQYYREEENGRGNFPPRFSGLQFPNYSSELNVNALELDDSALYLCASSSVGRAGGEQYFGPGTRLTVT.

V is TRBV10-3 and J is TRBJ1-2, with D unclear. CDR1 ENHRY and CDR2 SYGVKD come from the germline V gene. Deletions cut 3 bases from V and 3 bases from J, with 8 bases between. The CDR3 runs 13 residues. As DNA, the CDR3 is TGTGCCATCAGTGAAGTGTGGTACTATGGCTACACCTTC. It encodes CAISEVWYYGYTF.

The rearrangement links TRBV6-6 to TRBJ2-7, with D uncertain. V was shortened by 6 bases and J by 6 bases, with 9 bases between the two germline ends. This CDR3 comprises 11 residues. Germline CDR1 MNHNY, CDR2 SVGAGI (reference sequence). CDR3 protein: CASSLESEQYF. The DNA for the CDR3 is TGTGCCAGCAGCCTCGAAAGCGAGCAGTACTTC.

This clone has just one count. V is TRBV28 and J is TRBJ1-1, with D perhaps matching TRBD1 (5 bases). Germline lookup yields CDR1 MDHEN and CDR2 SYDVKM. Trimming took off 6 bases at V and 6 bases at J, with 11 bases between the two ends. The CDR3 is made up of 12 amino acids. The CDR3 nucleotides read TGTGCCAGCAGCCATCGGGGGGCTGAAGCTTTCTTT. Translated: CASSHRGAEAFF.

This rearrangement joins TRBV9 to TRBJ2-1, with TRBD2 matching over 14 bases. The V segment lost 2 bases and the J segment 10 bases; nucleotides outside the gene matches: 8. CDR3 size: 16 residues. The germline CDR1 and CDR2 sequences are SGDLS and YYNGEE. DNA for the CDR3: TGTGCCAGCAGCGTCTCCGGGACTAGCGGGAGCCGGGAGCAGTTCTTC. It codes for CASSVSGTSGSREQFF.

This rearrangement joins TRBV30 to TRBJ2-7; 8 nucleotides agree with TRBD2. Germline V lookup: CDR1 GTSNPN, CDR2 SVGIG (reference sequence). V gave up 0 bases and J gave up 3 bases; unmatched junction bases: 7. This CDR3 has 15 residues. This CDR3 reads CAWSVGTSGYYEQYF. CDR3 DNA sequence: TGTGCCTGGAGTGTAGGAACTAGCGGTTACTACGAGCAGTACTTC.

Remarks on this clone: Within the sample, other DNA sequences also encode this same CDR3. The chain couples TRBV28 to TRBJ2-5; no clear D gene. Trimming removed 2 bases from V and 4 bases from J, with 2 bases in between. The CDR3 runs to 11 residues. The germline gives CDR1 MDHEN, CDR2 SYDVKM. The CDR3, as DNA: TGTGCCAGCAGTTTAGGAGAGACCCAGTACTTC. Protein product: CASSLGETQYF.

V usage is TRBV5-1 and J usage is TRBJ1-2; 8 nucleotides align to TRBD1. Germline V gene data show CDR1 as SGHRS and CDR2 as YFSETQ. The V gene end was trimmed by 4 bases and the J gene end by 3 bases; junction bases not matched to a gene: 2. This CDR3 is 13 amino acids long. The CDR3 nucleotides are TGCGCCAGCAGCGCGACAGGGGACTATGGCTACACCTTC. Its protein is CASSATGDYGYTF.